The present T cell receptor beta chain was sequenced within a study of T cell responses to AZD1222 COVID-19 vaccine. Study information: Researchers grouped second doses given at about 4 or about 12 weeks into one pool.

Study-wide points: Reports indicate that nearly half of spike-specific TCRs are directed at unmutated variant regions. Across spike, vaccine-associated CD4 TCRs were found, dominant at 160-218 and 743-854. All repertoire sampling was performed exclusively after the peak T cell response.

About this clone itself: The antigen is not known.

Trimming stripped 6 bases from V and 7 bases from J, with 15 bases between. The CDR3 has 13 amino acids. The protocol was immunoSEQ multiplex PCR, while the TCRdb copy is restricted to in-frame clones and leaves out a portion. The table records more than 100,000 clones, approximately 90% of them present only once. The chain carries TRBV12-3 or TRBV12-4 and TRBJ1-2, with D unresolved. This TCR derives from an adult in good health. Sequencing used peripheral blood, obtained on day 0 of AZD1222 vaccination. The CDR3 nucleotides read TGTGCCAGCAGCCCGGCCTTCAGTGGTGGCTACACCTTC. Translating it yields CASSPAFSGGYTF.